This TCR beta chain came from a study of CD8+ T cells in alopecia areata. Treatment given: oral pan-JAK inhibitor, 5-10 mg twice daily. The sequencing template was cDNA reverse transcribed from extracted RNA. This table comes from immunoSEQ multiplex PCR, and its TCRdb copy is limited to in-frame clones, with some not included. Of fewer than 250,000 clones listed, more than 50% were seen once; the top ten hold approximately 0.97%. The CDR3 loop spans 13 amino acids. The ends were cut back, 0 bases at V and 9 bases at J, with 9 bases in the middle. The germline V gene has CDR1 MNHNS and CDR2 SASEGT. Overall study findings and caveats: Because one nonresponder was included, the link of baseline CD8+ expansion to response is considered uncertain.

As to this clone: Its antigen is as yet unknown.

V and J are TRBV6-1 and TRBJ2-4, with TRBD2 as a possible D gene (5 bases). The sequencing used CD4+ T cells sorted from blood, collected at week 24, from a patient treated with tofacitinib. This TCR was sampled from a human donor with alopecia areata. The CDR3 nucleotides are TGTGCCAGCAGTGAAGCGGTAGGGAGCATTCAGTACTTC. Translating gives CASSEAVGSIQYF.